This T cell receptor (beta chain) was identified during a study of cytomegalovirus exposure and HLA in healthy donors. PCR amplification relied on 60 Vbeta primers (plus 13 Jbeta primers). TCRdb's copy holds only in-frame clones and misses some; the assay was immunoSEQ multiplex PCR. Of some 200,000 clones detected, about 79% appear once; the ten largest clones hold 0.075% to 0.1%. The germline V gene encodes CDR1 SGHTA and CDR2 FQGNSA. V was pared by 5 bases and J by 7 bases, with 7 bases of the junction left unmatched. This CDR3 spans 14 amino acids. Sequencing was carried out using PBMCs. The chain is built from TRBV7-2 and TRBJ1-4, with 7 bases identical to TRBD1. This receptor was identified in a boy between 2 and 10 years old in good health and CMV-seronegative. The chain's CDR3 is CASSRRQGGEKLFF. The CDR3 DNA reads TGTGCCAGCAGCCGAAGACAGGGCGGTGAAAAACTGTTTTTT.